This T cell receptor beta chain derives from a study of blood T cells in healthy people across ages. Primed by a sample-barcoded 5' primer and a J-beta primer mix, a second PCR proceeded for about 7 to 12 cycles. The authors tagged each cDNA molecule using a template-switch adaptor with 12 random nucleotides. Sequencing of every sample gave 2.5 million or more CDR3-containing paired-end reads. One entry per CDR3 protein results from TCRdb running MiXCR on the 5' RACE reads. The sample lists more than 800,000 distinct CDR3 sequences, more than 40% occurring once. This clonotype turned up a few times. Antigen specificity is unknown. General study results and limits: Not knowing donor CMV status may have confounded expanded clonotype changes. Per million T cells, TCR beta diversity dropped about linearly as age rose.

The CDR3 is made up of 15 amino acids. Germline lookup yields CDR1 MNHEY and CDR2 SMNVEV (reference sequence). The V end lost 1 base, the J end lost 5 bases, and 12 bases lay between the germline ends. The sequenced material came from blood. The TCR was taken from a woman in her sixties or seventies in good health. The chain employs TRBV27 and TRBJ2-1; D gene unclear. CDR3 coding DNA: TGTGCCAGCAGTTTATTACGCCATCGAGACAATGAGCAGTTCTTC. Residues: CASSLLRHRDNEQFF.